The T cell receptor (beta chain) under discussion was sequenced for a study of graft-versus-host responses after intestinal transplantation (dated by TCRdb to 2020 to 2023). About the investigation overall: The transplants that recipients received were multivisceral, liver-intestinal, or isolated intestinal. Every recipient was given anti-thymocyte globulin induction, followed by 3 to 4 years of maintenance tacrolimus and steroids. After intestinal transplantation, graft-versus-host and host-versus-graft alloreactive T cell clones in the graft, circulation and bone marrow were tracked using bulk TCR-beta CDR3 sequencing. Alloreactive clones were identified by sequencing pre-transplant mixed lymphocyte reaction products and comparing them with unstimulated pre-transplant donor and recipient T cells. The cohort enrolled 24 intestinal transplant recipients including one retransplant, and a few patients lacking pretransplant specimens were excluded. A peak of at least 4% donor T cells among recipient peripheral blood mononuclear cells was the definition used for donor T cell macrochimerism. Rather than going through the commercial service, samples from three later patients were sequenced in-house on an Illumina MiSeq and processed with MiXCR. Study-wide conclusions, independent of this receptor: GvH clones turned up in recipient bone marrow, with some appearing earlier in ileal mucosa or blood, a pattern consistent with an intestinal mucosal origin. In the allografts of patients with donor T cell macrochimerism, GvH to HvG T cell clonal ratios were high. The conclusions were limited by the relatively low number and heterogeneity of the intestinal transplant patients. Early after transplant, declines in HvG clones were associated with peak levels of circulating GvH clones.

CDR1 and CDR2 are drawn from the germline V gene: ENHRY, SYGVKD. From the cysteine through the phenylalanine, the CDR3 covers 14 amino acids. The sequence is cut down to CDR3 DNA, 42 bases in frame from base 1. V and J are truncated by 0 bases and 7 bases respectively, leaving an intervening sequence of 13 bases. Libraries were built with the immunoSEQ multiplex PCR assay. For most patients, genomic DNA was isolated with the Qiagen DNeasy Blood and Tissue Kit and sent frozen to Adaptive Biotechnologies for TCR sequencing. High-throughput TCR-beta CDR3 sequencing of genomic DNA from most patients was performed by Adaptive Biotechnologies. The authors processed their data as follows. Adaptive's ImmunoSEQ software was the source of the TCR sequencing data for 15 to 20 patients, while a few other patients were processed with MiXCR and VDJtools. To correct CD4 versus CD8 sorting errors, sequences present in both subsets at a frequency ratio below 5:1 were removed. CDR3 nucleotide sequences shared between donor and recipient were removed because the origin of such sequences could not be assigned. Alloreactive clones required at least 2-fold expansion over unstimulated cells and minimum CFSE-low frequency of 0.002% (template counts) or 0.001% (read counts). Clones detected in sequenced pre-transplant spleen, lymph node, or MLR CFSE-low populations of the donor or recipient were defined as mappable. Cumulative frequency of alloreactive clones was calculated as a percentage of all sequences weighted by copy number. Not all clones reach the TCRdb copy of this immuneACCESS table, which keeps in-frame sequences only. Checked studies attribute under half of the gap to unresolved V genes and leave the rest unexplained. Clone size and V and J calls were adopted from that table, with D and trimming inferred from the DNA. This sample lists 140,000 or so clones; approximately 91% were detected once. Together, the top ten hold 0.19% of the sample.

Remarks on this clone: There is no known antigen for this receptor. Base qualities are not provided; no much larger clone lies one nucleotide away.

What the time point label conveys for this sample: cells obtained before transplantation from donor or recipient. CD3+CD4+ and CD3+CD8+ populations were FACS-sorted from unstimulated pre-transplant donor and recipient cells taken from spleen or lymph nodes. The V and J segments used are TRBV10-3 and TRBJ2-7; the D segment might be TRBD1 or TRBD2, since each matches 5 bases. This receptor was identified in a human donor who received an intestinal transplant. The source material was unstimulated CD4+ T cells sorted from spleen or lymph node cells, sampled before intestinal transplant. In nucleotides, the sequence is TGTGCCATCAGTGAGTCGAGAGGGGTATGGGAGCAGTACTTC. Translated, this gives CAISESRGVWEQYF.